This T cell receptor (beta chain) was sequenced in a study of blood T cell repertoires in COVID-19. As for the study in general: Both acute and convalescent COVID-19 samples were obtained from the United States, Italy and Spain.

Generated by immunoSEQ multiplex PCR, the TCRdb table keeps only in-frame clones and is missing some. The table lists about 340,000 clones, roughly 85% of them singletons. The length of the CDR3 is 11 residues. Germline V gives CDR1 SNHLY, CDR2 FYNNEI. V lost 4 bases and J lost 15; bases outside the gene matches: 5. The specimen was PBMCs or T cells enriched from blood (not recorded which). The receptor was derived from a woman aged 40 to 50 with acute COVID-19. The gene calls are TRBV2 and TRBJ1-4; TRBD1 aligns across 7 bases. CDR3 amino acids: CASSGDREVFF. For the CDR3, the DNA is TGTGCCAGCAGTGGCGACAGGGAAGTGTTTTTT.